The 24 T cell receptor beta chains below come from one sample, sequenced in a study of CD8 T cells in Susac syndrome. After extraction with the RNeasy kit, roughly 0.5 to 1 ug of the RNA was reverse transcribed using random hexamers. TCRdb reprocessed the immunoSEQ multiplex PCR reads with MiXCR, giving one entry per CDR3 protein. The table has fewer than 95,000 distinct CDR3 sequences, about 96% seen once. The sample was CD8+ T cells from PBMCs. These receptors were taken from a human donor with Susac syndrome.

This clonotype has just one count. This rearrangement joins TRBV27 to TRBJ1-1; the match to TRBD1 covers 8 bases. CDR3 length equals 13 residues. Germline loops: CDR1 MNHEY, CDR2 SMNVEV (reference sequence). V shed 2 bases, J shed 7 bases, and the junction held 3 bases outside the gene matches. The CDR3 spells CASSLTGGHEAFF. In nucleotides, the CDR3 is TGTGCCAGCAGTTTAACAGGGGGACATGAAGCTTTCTTT.

The rearrangement joins TRBV27 to TRBJ1-3; maybe TRBD1 (6 bases). This CDR3 has 17 amino acids. Trimming took 5 bases from V and 1 from J, leaving 18 bases between them. The germline gives CDR1 MNHEY, CDR2 SMNVEV (reference sequence). The CDR3 DNA is TGTGCCAGCAGTCGCGCTCACGTCAGGGGTTCTGGAAACACCATATATTTT. Protein product: CASSRAHVRGSGNTIYF.

The chain has TRBV20-1 and TRBJ1-2, with TRBD1 matching over 7 bases. The trim removed 8 bases at V and 4 bases at J, leaving 10 bases unmatched. CDR3 size: 13 residues. Germline CDR1 is DFQATT and CDR2 is SNEGSKA (reference sequence). The CDR3 coding sequence is TGCAGTACTTCCACGACAGGGAGCTATGGCTACACCTTC. Its translation: CSTSTTGSYGYTF.

The genes are TRBV5-6 and TRBJ2-5; D may be TRBD2 (6 bases). Germline CDR1 reads SGHDT; CDR2 reads YYEEEE. The CDR3 extends over 14 amino acids. Trimming shortened V by 0 bases and J by 0 bases, and 6 bases separated the two germline ends. The CDR3 DNA is TGTGCCAGCAGCTTGGGCGGGAACCAAGAGACCCAGTACTTC. This encodes CASSLGGNQETQYF.

The chain is built from TRBV30 and TRBJ2-7; D is unresolved. This CDR3 has 13 amino acids. CDR1 is GTSNPN and CDR2 is SVGIG in the germline V gene (reference sequence). Trimming shortened V by 4 bases and J by 3 bases, and 13 bases separated the two germline ends. The CDR3 reads CAWNLNNRYEQYF. The CDR3 region has the DNA TGTGCCTGGAACCTTAACAACCGCTACGAGCAGTACTTC.

The rearrangement uses TRBV7-8 and TRBJ2-5, with D perhaps TRBD1 (5 bases). Germline values: CDR1 SGHVS, CDR2 FQNEAQ. CDR3 length: 14 amino acids. Trimming took 3 bases from V and 2 from J, leaving 10 bases between them. As DNA, the CDR3 is TGTGCCAGCAGCTTCGCAGGGTTGCAAGAGACCCAGTACTTC. It yields the protein CASSFAGLQETQYF.

The chain employs TRBV20-1 and TRBJ1-1; D perhaps matches TRBD1 (6 bases). There are 13 residues in the CDR3. Trimming stripped 3 bases from V and 1 base from J, with 9 bases between. Germline values: CDR1 DFQATT, CDR2 SNEGSKA (reference sequence). The CDR3 region has the DNA TGCAGTGCTAGCCCGGGACAGAACACTGAAGCTTTCTTT. This gives the protein CSASPGQNTEAFF.

The table lists this clonotype with a count of one. The chain uses TRBV20-1 and TRBJ2-1; D may be TRBD1 (6 bases). The CDR3 covers 13 residues. Germline V gives CDR1 DFQATT, CDR2 SNEGSKA (reference sequence). Between the trimmed V and J ends, which lost 5 bases and 9 bases, there was a span of 17 bases. CDR3 amino acids: CSAPGQPRGEQFF. In DNA, the CDR3 is TGCAGTGCTCCGGGCCAGCCCAGGGGTGAGCAGTTCTTC.

This chain joins TRBV6-5 and TRBJ1-6; D possibly corresponds to TRBD1 (6 bases). V lost 7 bases, J lost 7 bases, and 17 bases lay in between. The CDR3 runs 15 residues. Germline V gene lookup returns CDR1 MNHEY and CDR2 SVGAGI. CDR3 DNA sequence: TGTGCCAGCAAAGACTATGGACAGACGAATTCACCCCTCCACTTT. The encoded protein is CASKDYGQTNSPLHF.

The chain employs TRBV20-1 and TRBJ2-2; no reliable D call. V was cut by 3 bases and J by 0 bases, with 5 bases left in between. Germline values: CDR1 DFQATT, CDR2 SNEGSKA (reference sequence). CDR3 length equals 13 residues. The CDR3 region has the DNA TGCAGTGCTAGGTGGTCGAACACCGGGGAGCTGTTTTTT. Translating it yields CSARWSNTGELFF.

The chain has TRBV10-3 and TRBJ2-5; 10 nucleotides align to TRBD2. Unmatched junction bases numbered 7, after V lost 4 bases and J lost 5 bases. Looked up from germline, CDR1 is ENHRY and CDR2 is SYGVKD. The CDR3 extends over 15 amino acids. CDR3 nucleotides: TGTGCCATCAGTGGAACCCTAGCGGGGGTTGAGACCCAGTACTTC. It yields the protein CAISGTLAGVETQYF.

The V call is TRBV6-5, the J call TRBJ2-7; a possible D gene is TRBD2 (5 bases). Per germline, CDR1 MNHEY and CDR2 SVGAGI. V was shortened by 4 bases and J by 3 bases, with 13 bases between the two germline ends. There are 14 residues in the CDR3. CDR3 sequence: CASSSRAASYEQYF. CDR3 bases: TGTGCCAGCAGTTCCCGAGCGGCTAGCTACGAGCAGTACTTC.

The chain employs TRBV7-2 and TRBJ2-1; the D is unclear. CDR1 and CDR2 from the germline V gene are SGHTA and FQGNSA. The ends were cut back, 5 bases at V and 8 bases at J, with 22 bases in the middle. This CDR3 region has 16 residues. CDR3 nucleotide sequence: TGTGCCAGCAGCCCACCCACGGCCCCGCGGTCCGATGAGCAGTTCTTC. It specifies CASSPPTAPRSDEQFF.

This rearrangement joins TRBV7-3 to TRBJ2-1; 9 nucleotides match TRBD1. This CDR3 region has 16 residues. Germline V lookup: CDR1 SGHTA, CDR2 FQGTGA. The junction had 12 bases not matched to a gene; V was cut back by 5 bases and J by 7 bases. CDR3 region: CASSRSGTGSWNEQFF. The CDR3 DNA reads TGTGCCAGCAGCCGATCCGGGACAGGGTCCTGGAATGAGCAGTTCTTC.

CDR3 sequence (DNA): TGTGCCAGCAGGACTGACTATGGCTACACCTTC. Translating it yields CASRTDYGYTF. This chain connects TRBV27 to TRBJ1-2; D call uncertain. The CDR3 consists of 11 residues. Germline V gene sequence: CDR1 MNHEY, CDR2 SMNVEV (reference sequence). Trimming pared 6 bases from V and 3 bases from J, leaving 5 bases between.

The chain combines TRBV20-1 with TRBJ2-1, with 10 bases fitting TRBD1. The CDR3 has 12 amino acids. Germline CDR1 and CDR2: DFQATT and SNEGSKA (reference sequence). The ends lost 5 bases at V and 6 bases at J; junction bases unmatched: 1. The CDR3 region has the DNA TGCAGTGCTGGGGACAGGGGCAATGAGCAGTTCTTC. This sequence encodes CSAGDRGNEQFF.

This chain links TRBV30 with TRBJ2-4; 8 bases map to TRBD2. V was clipped by 5 bases and J by 0 bases; unmatched bases: 18. CDR3 length equals 19 residues. The germline CDR1 and CDR2 sequences are GTSNPN and SVGIG (reference sequence). The CDR3 nucleotides read TGTGCCTGGGGAGGGAGTCCAAAACTAGCGGTCTTAGCCAAAAACATTCAGTACTTC. This translates into CAWGGSPKLAVLAKNIQYF.

The V and J genes are TRBV5-1 and TRBJ2-2; no clear D. V lost 7 bases and J 5 bases, leaving 15 bases between the germline ends. CDR3 length: 14 amino acids. The germline CDR1 and CDR2 sequences are SGHRS and YFSETQ. Here the CDR3 DNA reads TGCGCCAGCGGTGGTTACAGCTTTACCGGGGAGCTGTTTTTT. Encoded protein: CASGGYSFTGELFF.

The chain links TRBV5-1 to TRBJ1-1; 10 bases line up with TRBD1. Germline trimming cut 2 bases from V and 4 bases from J; bases unmatched to any gene: 2. The CDR3 consists of 14 residues. Germline assignment: CDR1 SGHRS and CDR2 YFSETQ. The CDR3 loop is CASSFDRGLTEAFF. The CDR3 region has the DNA TGCGCCAGCAGCTTTGACAGGGGGCTCACTGAAGCTTTCTTT. The entire variable domain, with the rest obtained from reference TRBV5-1 and TRBJ1-1, is as follows: KAGVTQTPRYLIKTRGQQVTLSCSPISGHRSVSWYQQTPGQGLQFLFEYFSETQRNKGNFPGRFSGRQFSNSRSEMNVSTLELGDSALYLCASSFDRGLTEAFFGQGTRLTVV.

V gene TRBV30 combines with J gene TRBJ2-5, with TRBD1 as a possible D gene (6 bases). This CDR3 has 13 amino acids. The germline CDR1 and CDR2 sequences are GTSNPN and SVGIG (reference sequence). V was trimmed by 2 bases and J by 5 bases, leaving 12 bases between them. The CDR3 loop is CAWSSTGYETQYF. The CDR3, as DNA: TGTGCCTGGAGTTCAACAGGGTATGAGACCCAGTACTTC.

The rearrangement joins TRBV4-2 to TRBJ2-5; 12 nucleotides line up with TRBD2. After removal of 1 base from V and 1 base from J, the junction contained 7 bases not matched to a gene. The CDR3 has 18 amino acids. Germline-derived CDR1 and CDR2 are LGHNA and YNFKEQ. The CDR3 sequence: CASSQVGSSGGAQETQYF. CDR3 in DNA: TGTGCCAGCAGCCAAGTAGGCTCTAGCGGGGGGGCCCAAGAGACCCAGTACTTC.

This clonotype was seen only once. The chain is built from TRBV24-1 and TRBJ2-3; D ambiguous. This CDR3 region has 14 residues. The germline V and J ends were trimmed by 5 bases and 0 bases, with 8 bases remaining between them. Germline CDR1 reads KGHDR; CDR2 reads SFDVKD. CDR3 amino acids: CATSGPGSTDTQYF. Here the CDR3 DNA reads TGTGCCACCAGTGGGCCGGGTAGCACAGATACGCAGTATTTT.

The chain recombines TRBV30 with TRBJ2-7; D unclear. The CDR3 runs to 12 residues. CDR1 and CDR2 (germline): GTSNPN, SVGIG (reference sequence). V lost 1 base and J 4 bases, leaving 8 bases between the germline ends. The DNA for the CDR3 is TGTGCCTGGAGTGGGGCCCTATACGAGCAGTACTTC. Translating it yields CAWSGALYEQYF.

This clonotype was seen once. The rearrangement uses TRBV4-3 and TRBJ1-2, with 10 positions matching TRBD1. V was pared by 4 bases and J by 6 bases, with 8 bases of the junction left unmatched. CDR3 length equals 15 residues. Germline values: CDR1 LGHNA, CDR2 YSLEER. The CDR3 coding sequence is TGCGCCAGCAGCCCCCGGGACAGGGGAACGGATGGCTACACCTTC. Translated: CASSPRDRGTDGYTF.